The 19 T cell receptor beta chains below all came from one sample that was sequenced in a study of T cells in women clearing cervical HPV infection (dated by TCRdb to 2016 to 2019). The receptor library was made with the immunoSEQ multiplex PCR assay. This immuneACCESS table, as held by TCRdb, lists in-frame sequences with V and J called but not all clones. Of the missing ones, under half trace to an unresolved V gene in checked studies; the others have no known cause. The sample's own table lists some 39,000 clones. In total, the top ten clones hold about 3.9% of the sample. The sample consisted of blood buffy coat. Receptors originate from a woman aged 18-69 years with a cervical HPV16 infection that either progressed to CIN3+ or cleared (not recorded which).

On this clone itself: Germline and junction disagree at one end, which may indicate a read error. The CDR3 is cut off 3 residues early in the read; its end comes from the germline J gene. The V and J genes are TRBV4-2 and TRBJ1-3; D not resolved. This CDR3 is built from 15 residues. Per the germline V gene, CDR1 is LGHNA and CDR2 is YNFKEQ. CDR3 DNA (partial): TGCGCCAGCAGCCAAGGAGCGGGGTATAGAAACACC. It is translated as CASSQGAGYRNT. The entire CDR3 protein is CASSQGAGYRNTIYF.

Regarding this clone: The read ends 3 residues shy of where the CDR3 ends; the end is completed using the germline J gene. This chain joins TRBV5-4 and TRBJ1-2; D not certain. Germline V gives CDR1 SGHNT, CDR2 YYREEE (reference sequence). This CDR3 has 16 residues. V lost 7 bases and J 0 bases, leaving 19 bases between the germline ends. CDR3 DNA, as far as it was read: TGTGCCAGCCGACCGTTTGCGGAGTTAGCTAACTATGGC. Its translation: CASRPFAELANYG. In full, the CDR3 is CASRPFAELANYGYTF.

The CDR3 sequence: CASSQSGTGTDTQYF. CDR3 bases read: TGTGCCAGCAGCCAATCCGGGACAGGTACAGATACG. The chain carries TRBV3-1 (or the pseudogene TRBV3-2) and TRBJ2-3, with TRBD1 matching over 8 bases. The DNA ends 3 residues before the CDR3 does, and the rest of the CDR3 is filled in from the germline J gene. Per the germline V gene, CDR1 is LGHDT and CDR2 is YNNKEL (reference sequence). With 2 bases clipped from V and 3 bases from J, the junction kept 4 bases outside the gene matches. The CDR3 covers 15 residues.

In regard to this clone: At one end the junction does not follow the germline gene, possibly because of a read error. The read finishes 3 residues shy of the CDR3 end, and the germline J gene is used to complete it. This chain joins TRBV4-2 and TRBJ1-4, with 7 bases aligning to TRBD1. Germline V gene data show CDR1 as LGHNA and CDR2 as YNFKEQ. The CDR3 covers 15 residues. The CDR3 loop is CASSQETGYDEKLFF. The sequenced part of the CDR3 DNA is TGCGCCAGCAGCCAAGAGACAGGGTATGATGAAAAA.

As for this clone: The sequence runs out 3 residues before the end of the CDR3; the remainder is reconstructed from the germline J gene. The rearrangement uses TRBV12-3 or TRBV12-4 and TRBJ1-6; 12 nucleotides match TRBD1. The CDR3 totals 15 residues. V dropped 6 bases and J dropped 10; count of bases not matched to a gene: 7. CDR3 sequence: CASSYGTGGLSPLHF. The sequenced CDR3 bases are TGTGCCAGCAGCTACGGGACAGGGGGCTTGTCACCC.

Comment on this clone: The CDR3 extends 3 residues past the end of the read, so its final part is completed from the germline J gene. The rearrangement joins TRBV5-1 to TRBJ2-7, with D possibly TRBD2 on 6 matching bases. Germline CDR1 reads SGHRS; CDR2 reads YFSETQ. V was clipped by 4 bases and J by 5 bases, with 19 bases between them. This CDR3 contains 15 residues. The part of the CDR3 DNA that was read is TGCGCCAGCAGCGGAGGGCCAGGGTTTTCGCACGAG. It specifies CASSGGPGFSHE. The complete CDR3 reads CASSGGPGFSHEQYF.

About this clone itself: The CDR3 goes on 3 residues after the read ends, and that part is filled in from the germline J gene. V is TRBV7-9 and J is TRBJ2-3; 9 bases align to TRBD2. V lost 5 bases to trimming and J lost 2 bases; unmatched junction nucleotides: 5. Germline assignment: CDR1 SEHNR and CDR2 FQNEAQ (reference sequence). This CDR3 region has 15 residues. The CDR3 sequence is CASSVGLAITDTQYF. The part of the CDR3 DNA that was read is TGTGCCAGCAGCGTGGGACTAGCTATCACAGATACG.

The CDR3 loop reads CALEDRNGGYEQYF. CDR3 bases read: TGTGCCTTGGAAGACCGTAATGGGGGGTACGAG. The chain has TRBV30 and TRBJ2-7; TRBD2 is a possible D gene (6 bases). The CDR3 goes on 3 residues after the read ends, and that part is filled in from the germline J gene. The CDR3 spans 14 residues. The ends were cut back, 7 bases at V and 4 bases at J, with 20 bases in the middle. Per the germline V gene, CDR1 is GTSNPN and CDR2 is SVGIG (reference sequence).

The sequenced CDR3 bases are TGTGCCAGCGTCCCACCCGGGACAGCAATTTCCATCTATGGC. Encoded protein: CASVPPGTAISIYG. The entire CDR3 protein reads CASVPPGTAISIYGYTF. The chain employs TRBV28 and TRBJ1-2; the match to TRBD1 covers 7 bases. The CDR3 goes on 3 residues after the read ends, and that part is filled in from the germline J gene. This CDR3 contains 17 residues. The V and J ends lost 8 bases and 4 bases, in that order; junction bases with no gene match: 19. Germline assignment: CDR1 MDHEN and CDR2 SYDVKM.

As regards this clone: The read terminates 3 residues before the CDR3 end, so the remaining end is supplied by the germline J gene. The chain couples TRBV19 to TRBJ2-1; tentatively, D is TRBD1 (6 bases). With 3 bases removed from V and 7 bases from J, the gap between germline ends came to 13 bases. Per germline, CDR1 LNHDA and CDR2 SQIVND (reference sequence). This CDR3 contains 14 residues. The DNA read from the CDR3 is TGTGCCAGTAGTATCGACAGGAATCTAAATGAG. Amino acids: CASSIDRNLNE. The full-length CDR3 reads as CASSIDRNLNEQFF.

A remark on this clone: Read data end 3 residues before the CDR3 end; the end is taken from the germline J gene. The chain combines TRBV5-6 with TRBJ1-6; no definite D call. V dropped 2 bases and J dropped 8 bases, with 5 bases sitting between them. The CDR3 extends over 12 amino acids. The germline V gene has CDR1 SGHDT and CDR2 YYEEEE. The CDR3 here is CASSFRDSPLHF. The sequenced CDR3 bases are TGTGCCAGCAGCTTTAGGGATTCACCC. Looking up the rest from reference TRBV5-6 and TRBJ1-6 gives the full variable domain: DAGVTQSPTHLIKTRGQQVTLRCSPKSGHDTVSWYQQALGQGPQFIFQYYEEEERQRGNFPDRFSGHQFPNYSSELNVNALLLGDSALYLCASSFRDSPLHFGNGTRLTVT.

Regarding this clone: The sequenced fragment ends 3 residues before the CDR3 boundary, so the rest is inferred from the germline J gene. The chain links TRBV30 to TRBJ2-4, with 8 bases lining up with TRBD2. The CDR3 loop spans 16 amino acids. In germline, CDR1 is GTSNPN, CDR2 SVGIG (reference sequence). Unmatched junction bases numbered 9, after V lost 0 bases and J lost 5 bases. CDR3 sequence: CAWSVSAGGLQNIQYF. The covered CDR3 bases are TGTGCCTGGAGTGTCTCGGCGGGGGGCCTCCAAAACATT.

Concerning this clone itself: The CDR3 is cut off 3 residues early in the read; its end comes from the germline J gene. The V gene is TRBV5-1, the J gene TRBJ2-3, with D maybe TRBD2 (5 bases). CDR3 length: 15 residues. Germline V gene sequence: CDR1 SGHRS, CDR2 YFSETQ. With 0 bases removed from V and 1 base from J, the gap between germline ends came to 9 bases. The covered CDR3 bases are TGCGCCAGCAGCTTGGATATTAGCGGCACAGATACG. This translates into CASSLDISGTDT. The full CDR3 reads CASSLDISGTDTQYF.

Comments on this clone: The read ends 3 residues shy of where the CDR3 ends; the end is completed using the germline J gene. The chain carries TRBV10-3 and TRBJ1-4, with 10 bases aligning to TRBD1. The CDR3 totals 18 residues. The ends lost 3 bases at V and 8 bases at J; junction bases unmatched: 15. The V gene's germline CDR1 is ENHRY and CDR2 SYGVKD. The sequenced part of the CDR3 DNA is TGTGCCATCAGTGAAATAAGGACAGGGGGTGCCGGCGGCGAAAAA. This codes for CAISEIRTGGAGGEK. The CDR3 reads in full as CAISEIRTGGAGGEKLFF.

For this clone: The read terminates 3 residues before the CDR3 end, so the remaining end is supplied by the germline J gene. This chain connects TRBV28 to TRBJ2-7; the D gene is possibly TRBD2 (5 bases). The CDR3 covers 11 residues. The germline gives CDR1 MDHEN, CDR2 SYDVKM. V lost 6 bases and J 6 bases, leaving 9 bases between the germline ends. The sequenced CDR3 bases are TGTGCCAGCAGCACTAGTTCCGAG. Its translation is CASSTSSE. From start to end, the CDR3 is CASSTSSEQYF.

Details on this clone: The read is 3 residues too short to cover the CDR3 end, so that end is filled in from the germline J gene. This chain uses TRBV5-1 with TRBJ1-1; D may be TRBD1 (6 bases). Germline CDR1 is SGHRS and CDR2 is YFSETQ. The CDR3 totals 15 residues. V was cut by 4 bases and J by 1 base, with 14 bases left in between. CDR3 sequence: CASSPAPTGNTEAFF. The DNA read from the CDR3 is TGCGCCAGCAGCCCCGCCCCGACAGGGAACACTGAA.

With regard to this clone: The missing CDR3 end, 3 residues past where the read stops, is filled in from the germline J gene. V gene TRBV29-1 combines with J gene TRBJ1-1; TRBD1 agrees at 8 bases. CDR3 length: 14 residues. Looked up from germline, CDR1 is SQVTM and CDR2 is ANQGSEA. The ends lost 5 bases at V and 2 bases at J; junction bases unmatched: 7. The sequenced CDR3 bases are TGCAGCGTTATTGACAGGGGAGGTAACACTGAA. Translated, it gives CSVIDRGGNTE. The whole CDR3 is CSVIDRGGNTEAFF.

Worth noting for this clone: The read finishes 3 residues shy of the CDR3 end, and the germline J gene is used to complete it. The V gene is TRBV10-3, the J gene TRBJ2-7, with TRBD2 as a possible D gene (6 bases). V dropped 2 bases and J dropped 6 bases, with 8 bases sitting between them. This CDR3 is 12 amino acids long. CDR1 is ENHRY and CDR2 is SYGVKD in the germline V gene. The CDR3 here is CAISEGTPEQYF. Incomplete CDR3 DNA: TGTGCCATCAGTGAGGGGACTCCCGAG.

Note on this clone: Sequencing ends 3 residues short of the CDR3 end; the germline J gene provides the rest. The rearrangement links TRBV9 to TRBJ1-4; 9 nucleotides align to TRBD1. The junction had 3 bases not matched to a gene; V was cut back by 3 bases and J by 3 bases. The V gene's germline CDR1 is SGDLS and CDR2 YYNGEE. CDR3 length equals 15 residues. The CDR3 reads CASSDTGGPNEKLFF. CDR3 DNA (partial): TGTGCCAGCAGCGATACAGGGGGCCCTAATGAAAAA.